This T cell receptor beta chain was captured by sequencing in a study of shared clonotypes between healthy human individuals. Overall study context: A couple of women and three men aged 18 to 49 made up the donors. Study-wide results and caveats: The researchers took only blood, and tissue repertoires probably look different. The study generally estimated greater richness for naive than memory subsets. When naive CD4 clonotypes were compared across a few donors, approximately 5% were shared.

The V and J ends lost 6 bases and 2 bases respectively, with 37 bases between them. The CDR3 consists of 22 residues. Germline assignment: CDR1 MNHEY and CDR2 SMNVEV (reference sequence). Concerning this clone: Its target is unknown.

Using immunoSEQ multiplex PCR, the repertoire was profiled, and TCRdb retains in-frame clones only, with some absent. Of some 300,000 clones listed, less than 75% are singletons. Sample: memory CD4+ T cells sorted from blood. The subset here: CD45RA-negative fraction. The V and J genes are TRBV27 and TRBJ2-5; D remains ambiguous. This sequence was found in a man younger than 45 in good health. The CDR3 DNA reads as TGTGCCAGCAGCCCGACCGGGTCCCGAGTTGGCGTCGTATCCTGGGAACAAGAGACCCAGTACTTC. As protein: CASSPTGSRVGVVSWEQETQYF.